This T cell receptor beta chain was recovered during a study of blood T cell repertoires in COVID-19. Original processing methods: Scientists estimated how many nucleated cells there were by amplifying reference gene primers. Sequencing used immunoSEQ multiplex PCR; TCRdb keeps in-frame clones, though not all of them. V and J calls and clone size are those listed in that table; D and trimming were worked out from the DNA. The table has hundreds of thousands of clones, about four fifths seen once. Germline V gene data show CDR1 as SQVTM and CDR2 as ANQGSEA. The CDR3 is 11 residues long. V was shortened by 4 bases and J by 8 bases, with 11 bases between the two germline ends.

The sample taken for sequencing was peripheral blood. The chain combines TRBV29-1 with TRBJ1-1; D possibly corresponds to TRBD1 (6 bases). The receptor was derived from a woman in her thirties or forties with active or convalescent COVID-19. CDR3 residues: CSVVGQGEAFF. CDR3 nucleotide sequence: TGCAGCGTTGTTGGGCAGGGGGAAGCTTTCTTT.